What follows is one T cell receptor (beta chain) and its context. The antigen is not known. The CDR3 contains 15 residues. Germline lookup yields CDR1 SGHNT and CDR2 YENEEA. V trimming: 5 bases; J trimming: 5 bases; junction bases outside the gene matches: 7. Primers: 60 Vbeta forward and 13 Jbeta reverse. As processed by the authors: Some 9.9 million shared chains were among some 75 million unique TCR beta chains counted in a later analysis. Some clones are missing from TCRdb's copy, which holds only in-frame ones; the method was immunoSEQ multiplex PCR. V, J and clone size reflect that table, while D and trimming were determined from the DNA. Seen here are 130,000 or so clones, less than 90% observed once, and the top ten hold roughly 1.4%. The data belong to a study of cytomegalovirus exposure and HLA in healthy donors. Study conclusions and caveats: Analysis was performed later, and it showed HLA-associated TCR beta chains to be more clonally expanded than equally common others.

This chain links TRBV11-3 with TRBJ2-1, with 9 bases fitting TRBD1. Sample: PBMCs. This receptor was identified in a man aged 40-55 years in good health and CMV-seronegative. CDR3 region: CASSPPGQGNNEQFF. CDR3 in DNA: TGTGCCAGCAGCCCACCGGGACAGGGAAACAATGAGCAGTTCTTC. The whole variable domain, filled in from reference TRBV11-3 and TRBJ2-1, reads EAGVVQSPRYKIIEKKQPVAFWCNPISGHNTLYWYLQNLGQGPELLIRYENEEAVDDSQLPKDRFSAERLKGVDSTLKIQPAELGDSAVYLCASSPPGQGNNEQFFGPGTRLTVL.